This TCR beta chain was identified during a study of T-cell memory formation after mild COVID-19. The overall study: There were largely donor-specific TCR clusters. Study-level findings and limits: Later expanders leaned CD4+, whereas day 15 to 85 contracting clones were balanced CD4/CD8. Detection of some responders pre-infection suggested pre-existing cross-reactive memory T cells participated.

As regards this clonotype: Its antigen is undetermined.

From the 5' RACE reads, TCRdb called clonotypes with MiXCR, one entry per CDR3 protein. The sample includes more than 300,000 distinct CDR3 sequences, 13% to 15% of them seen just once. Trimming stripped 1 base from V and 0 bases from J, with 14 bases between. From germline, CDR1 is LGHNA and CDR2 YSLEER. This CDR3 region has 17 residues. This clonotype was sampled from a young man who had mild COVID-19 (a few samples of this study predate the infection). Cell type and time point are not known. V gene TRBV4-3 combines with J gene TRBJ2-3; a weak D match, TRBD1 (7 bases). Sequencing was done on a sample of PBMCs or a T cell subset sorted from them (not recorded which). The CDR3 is CASSQGRGQTSTDTQYF. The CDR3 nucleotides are TGCGCCAGCAGCCAAGGGAGGGGACAGACTAGCACAGATACGCAGTATTTT.